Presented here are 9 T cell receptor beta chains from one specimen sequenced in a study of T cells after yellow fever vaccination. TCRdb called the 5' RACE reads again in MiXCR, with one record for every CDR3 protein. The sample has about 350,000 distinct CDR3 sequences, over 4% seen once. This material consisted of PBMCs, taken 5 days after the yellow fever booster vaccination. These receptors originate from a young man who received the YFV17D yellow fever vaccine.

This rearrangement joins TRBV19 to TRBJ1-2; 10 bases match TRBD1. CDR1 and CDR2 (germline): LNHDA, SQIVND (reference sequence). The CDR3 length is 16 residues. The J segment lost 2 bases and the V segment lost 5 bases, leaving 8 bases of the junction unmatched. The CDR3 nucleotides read TGTGCCAGTAGTGTCGCCGGGACAGGGGTAAACTATGGCTACACCTTC. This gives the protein CASSVAGTGVNYGYTF.

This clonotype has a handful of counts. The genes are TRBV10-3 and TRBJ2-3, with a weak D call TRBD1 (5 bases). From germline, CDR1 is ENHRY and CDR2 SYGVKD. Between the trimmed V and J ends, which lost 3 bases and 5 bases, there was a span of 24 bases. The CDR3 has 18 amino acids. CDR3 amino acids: CAISEPLGQPIGLDTQYF. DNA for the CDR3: TGTGCCATCAGTGAACCGCTGGGGCAACCCATTGGGTTAGATACGCAGTATTTT.

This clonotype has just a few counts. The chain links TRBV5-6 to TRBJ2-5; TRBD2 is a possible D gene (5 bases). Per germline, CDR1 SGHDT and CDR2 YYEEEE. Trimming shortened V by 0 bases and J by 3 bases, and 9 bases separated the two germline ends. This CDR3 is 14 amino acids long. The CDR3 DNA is TGTGCCAGCAGCTTGGCCCGGGGAGAAGAGACCCAGTACTTC. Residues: CASSLARGEETQYF.

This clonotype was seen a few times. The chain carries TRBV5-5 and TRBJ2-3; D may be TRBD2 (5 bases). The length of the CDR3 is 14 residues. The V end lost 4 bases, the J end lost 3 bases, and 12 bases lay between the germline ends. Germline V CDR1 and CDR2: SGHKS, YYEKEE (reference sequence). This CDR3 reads CASSTSPKTDTQYF. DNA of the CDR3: TGTGCCAGCAGCACTAGTCCTAAGACAGATACGCAGTATTTT. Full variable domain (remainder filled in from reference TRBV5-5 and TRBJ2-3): DAGVTQSPTHLIKTRGQQVTLRCSPISGHKSVSWYQQVLGQGPQFIFQYYEKEERGRGNFPDRFSARQFPNYSSELNVNALLLGDSALYLCASSTSPKTDTQYFGPGTRLTVL.

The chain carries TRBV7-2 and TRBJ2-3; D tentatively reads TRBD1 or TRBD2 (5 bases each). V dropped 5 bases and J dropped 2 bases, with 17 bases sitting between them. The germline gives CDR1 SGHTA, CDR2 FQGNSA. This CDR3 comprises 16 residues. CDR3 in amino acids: CASSPRGRISTDTQYF. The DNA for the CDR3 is TGTGCCAGCAGCCCGAGGGGAAGAATTTCCACAGATACGCAGTATTTT.

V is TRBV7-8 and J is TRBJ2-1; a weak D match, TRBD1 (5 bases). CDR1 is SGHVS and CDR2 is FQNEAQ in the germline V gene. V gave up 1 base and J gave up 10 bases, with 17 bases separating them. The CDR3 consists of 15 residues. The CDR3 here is CASSLVTFGKGEQFF. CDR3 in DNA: TGTGCCAGCAGCTTAGTTACGTTTGGGAAGGGGGAGCAGTTCTTC. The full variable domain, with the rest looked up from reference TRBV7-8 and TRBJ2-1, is GAGVSQSPRYKVAKRGQDVALRCDPISGHVSLFWYQQALGQGPEFLTYFQNEAQLDKSGLPSDRFFAERPEGSVSTLKIQRTQQEDSAVYLCASSLVTFGKGEQFFGPGTRLTVL.

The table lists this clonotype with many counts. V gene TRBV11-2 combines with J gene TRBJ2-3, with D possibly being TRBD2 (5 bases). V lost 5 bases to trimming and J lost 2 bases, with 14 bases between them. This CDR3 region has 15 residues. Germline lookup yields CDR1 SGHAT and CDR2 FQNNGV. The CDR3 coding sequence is TGTGCCAGCAGCCGGGGATCCTACATCACAGATACGCAGTATTTT. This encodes CASSRGSYITDTQYF.

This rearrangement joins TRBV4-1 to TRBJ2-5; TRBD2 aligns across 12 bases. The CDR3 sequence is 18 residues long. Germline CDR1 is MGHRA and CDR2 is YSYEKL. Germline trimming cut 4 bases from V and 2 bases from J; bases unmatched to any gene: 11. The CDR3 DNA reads TGCGCCAGCAGCCCCCTCCCTAGCGGGGGGGCCAGTCAAGAGACCCAGTACTTC. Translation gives CASSPLPSGGASQETQYF.

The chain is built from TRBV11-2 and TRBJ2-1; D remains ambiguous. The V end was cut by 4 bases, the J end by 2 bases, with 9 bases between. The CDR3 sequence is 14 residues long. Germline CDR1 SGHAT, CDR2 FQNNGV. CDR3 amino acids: CASSSHTAYNEQFF. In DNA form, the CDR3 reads TGTGCCAGCAGCTCCCACACCGCCTACAATGAGCAGTTCTTC.